This T cell receptor (beta chain) was profiled in a study of type 1 regulatory T cells. The overall study: An in vitro protocol generated T-allo10, a Tr1-enriched, alloantigen-specific CD4 T cell product.

Ten or more counts support this clonotype. TCRdb independently ran MiXCR on the reads; one entry per CDR3 protein. The table includes approximately 19,000 distinct CDR3 sequences, 10% to 13% detected once. V lost 5 bases, J lost 4 bases, and 14 bases lay in between. The germline V gene has CDR1 DFQATT and CDR2 SNEGSKA (reference sequence). The CDR3 sequence is 13 residues long. Specimen: CD4+ T cells, either the whole sample or a sorted fraction (not recorded which). The rearrangement links TRBV20-1 to TRBJ1-2; weak D call: TRBD1 (5 bases). This clonotype originated in a human donor in good health. The CDR3, as DNA: TGCAGTGCTCAGGGATCTGGGGGCTATGGCTACACCTTC. Translated: CSAQGSGGYGYTF.